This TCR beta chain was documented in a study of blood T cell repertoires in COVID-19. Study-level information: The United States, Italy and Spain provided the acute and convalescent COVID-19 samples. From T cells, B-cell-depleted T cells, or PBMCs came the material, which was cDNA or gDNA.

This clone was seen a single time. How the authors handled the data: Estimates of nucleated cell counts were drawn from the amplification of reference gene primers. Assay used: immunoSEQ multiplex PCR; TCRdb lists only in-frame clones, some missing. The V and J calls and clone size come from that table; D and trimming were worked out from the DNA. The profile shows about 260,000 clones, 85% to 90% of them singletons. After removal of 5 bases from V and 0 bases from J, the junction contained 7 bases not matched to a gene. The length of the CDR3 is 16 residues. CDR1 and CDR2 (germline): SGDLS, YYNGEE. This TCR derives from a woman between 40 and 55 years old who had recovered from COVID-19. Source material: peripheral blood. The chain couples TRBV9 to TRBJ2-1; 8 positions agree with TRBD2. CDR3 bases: TGTGCCAGCAGTCGAGCGGGAGTGAGCTCCTACAATGAGCAGTTCTTC. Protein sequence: CASSRAGVSSYNEQFF.